Listed below are T cell receptor beta chains from one sample, sequenced in a study of blood T cell repertoires in COVID-19. Assay: immunoSEQ multiplex PCR; the TCRdb copy retains only in-frame clones and omits some. The data show hundreds of thousands of clones, around 90% seen once. The material sequenced was peripheral blood. All receptors come from a man between 60 and 75 years old who had recovered from COVID-19. CDR3s include the opening cysteine and the closing phenylalanine or tryptophan. A D gene is named only where the DNA matches it firmly. Where a row states a size, it is once, few, many or the class of an expanded clone; other rows omit it.

clone_size	d_call	v_call	j_call	cdr3_nt	cdr3_aa
NA	TRBD2	TRBV4-1	TRBJ2-5	TGCGCCAGCAGCCAAGTGGGCCTAACCCCGCGGGAGCAAGAGACCCAGTACTTC	CASSQVGLTPREQETQYF
NA	NA	TRBV6-5	TRBJ1-1	TGTGCCAGCACCATACGGAAGGACAGAAAGACTGAAGCTTTCTTT	CASTIRKDRKTEAFF
NA	TRBD2	TRBV7-9	TRBJ2-7	TGTGCCAGCAGCTGGGGGGGGACTGGCTCCTACGAGCAGTACTTC	CASSWGGTGSYEQYF
NA	NA	TRBV6-6	TRBJ2-1	TGTGCCAGCAGTTACTCGGGGGCCAACGATTACAATGAGCAGTTCTTC	CASSYSGANDYNEQFF
few	NA	TRBV5-1	TRBJ2-2	TGCGCCAGCAGCTTGGACATTAGGGGAGGCGGGGAGCTGTTTTTT	CASSLDIRGGGELFF
NA	NA	TRBV9	TRBJ2-5	TGTGCCAGCAGCTTCCAGGGTAAGAACGTCGAGACCCAGTACTTC	CASSFQGKNVETQYF
NA	NA	TRBV5-4	TRBJ2-3	TGTGCCAGCAGCCTAAAACTGCGGGGCGCAGAAGGGGATACGCAGTATTTT	CASSLKLRGAEGDTQYF
NA	TRBD1	TRBV27	TRBJ1-2	TGTGCCAGCAGTCGAAAGACAGGGGGCGGAGGGGGCTACACCTTC	CASSRKTGGGGGYTF
NA	TRBD1	TRBV4-2	TRBJ2-3	TGTGCCAGCAGCCGCGGGACAGGGACGGATACGCAGTATTTT	CASSRGTGTDTQYF
NA	TRBD2	TRBV28	TRBJ2-2	TGTGCCAGCAGTTTACCCTCCCTAGCGGGGGCCACCGGGGAGCTGTTTTTT	CASSLPSLAGATGELFF
NA	TRBD1	TRBV6-5	TRBJ1-4	TGTGCCAGCAGCCAGCCGGGACAGGGTCTGGAAAAACTGTTTTTT	CASSQPGQGLEKLFF
few	TRBD2	TRBV5-1	TRBJ2-3	TGCGCCAGCAGCCCCCCTAAGGCGGGGGGGAGCACAGATACGCAGTATTTT	CASSPPKAGGSTDTQYF
once	NA	TRBV18	TRBJ2-7	TGTGCCAGCTCGGAGAGCTCCTACGAGCAGTACTTC	CASSESSYEQYF
NA	TRBD1	TRBV12-3/TRBV12-4	TRBJ1-2	TGTGCCAGCAGTTGGACAGGACCCCATGGCTACACCTTC	CASSWTGPHGYTF
NA	NA	TRBV28	TRBJ1-4	TGTGCCAGCAGTTTCGGGTCAACTAATGAAAAACTGTTTTTT	CASSFGSTNEKLFF
NA	TRBD2	TRBV5-1	TRBJ2-7	TGCGCCAGCAGCCCGAGCGGGGGACAAATCTACGAGCAGTACTTC	CASSPSGGQIYEQYF
NA	TRBD1	TRBV5-1	TRBJ2-3	TGCGCCAGCAGCAGGGGGCAGGGTGGAGCAGATACGCAGTATTTT	CASSRGQGGADTQYF
NA	NA	TRBV2	TRBJ1-6	TGTGCCAGCAGACAATATCAGGCTTCTAATTCACCCCTCCACTTT	CASRQYQASNSPLHF
NA	TRBD2	TRBV5-8	TRBJ2-2	TGTGCCAGCAGCCCCCGACTAGCGGGGGACACCGGGGAGCTGTTTTTT	CASSPRLAGDTGELFF
few	NA	TRBV27	TRBJ2-2	TGTGCCAGCAGTACAGGGTCTGGCCGAACCGGGGAGCTGTTTTTT	CASSTGSGRTGELFF
once	NA	TRBV5-5	TRBJ2-3	TGTGCCAGCAGCTTGGGAGCAGGGGTCTCGACAGATACGCAGTATTTT	CASSLGAGVSTDTQYF
NA	TRBD2	TRBV19	TRBJ2-1	TGTGCCAGTAGAGGGAGGGCTCACAATGAGCAGTTCTTC	CASRGRAHNEQFF
NA	NA	TRBV19	TRBJ1-4	TGTGCCAGCACCCCGGGACTGATTAATGAAAAACTGTTTTTT	CASTPGLINEKLFF
NA	NA	TRBV13	TRBJ1-1	TGTGCCAGCAGTAGGGGCTTTGCGGGGGAAAACACTGAAGCTTTCTTT	CASSRGFAGENTEAFF